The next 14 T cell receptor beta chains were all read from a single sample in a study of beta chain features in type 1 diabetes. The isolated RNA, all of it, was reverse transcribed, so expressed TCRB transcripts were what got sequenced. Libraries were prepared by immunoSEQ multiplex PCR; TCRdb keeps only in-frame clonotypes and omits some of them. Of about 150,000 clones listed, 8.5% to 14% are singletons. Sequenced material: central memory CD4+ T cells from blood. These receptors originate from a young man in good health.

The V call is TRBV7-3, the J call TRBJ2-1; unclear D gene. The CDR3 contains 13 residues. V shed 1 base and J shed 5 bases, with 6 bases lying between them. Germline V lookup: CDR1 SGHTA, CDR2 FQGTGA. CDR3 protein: CASSLSSNNEQFF. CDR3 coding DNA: TGTGCCAGCAGCTTAAGCTCAAACAATGAGCAGTTCTTC.

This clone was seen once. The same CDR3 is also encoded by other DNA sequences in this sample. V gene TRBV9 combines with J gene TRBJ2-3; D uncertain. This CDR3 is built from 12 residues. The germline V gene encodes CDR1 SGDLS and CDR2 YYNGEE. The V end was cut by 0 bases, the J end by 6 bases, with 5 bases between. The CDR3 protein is CASSVERDTQYF. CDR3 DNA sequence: TGTGCCAGCAGCGTAGAACGGGATACGCAGTATTTT.

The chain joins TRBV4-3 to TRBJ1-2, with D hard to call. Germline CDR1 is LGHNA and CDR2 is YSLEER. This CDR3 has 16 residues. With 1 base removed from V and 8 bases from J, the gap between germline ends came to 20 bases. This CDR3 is CASSQAETVEREGYTF. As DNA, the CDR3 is TGCGCCAGCAGCCAAGCTGAAACAGTCGAGAGGGAAGGCTACACCTTC.

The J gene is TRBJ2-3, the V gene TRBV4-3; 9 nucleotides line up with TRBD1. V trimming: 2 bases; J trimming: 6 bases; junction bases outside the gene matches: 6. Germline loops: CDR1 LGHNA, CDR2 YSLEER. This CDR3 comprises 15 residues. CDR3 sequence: CASSQPGQGIDTQYF. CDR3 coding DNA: TGCGCCAGCAGCCAACCGGGACAGGGAATCGATACGCAGTATTTT.

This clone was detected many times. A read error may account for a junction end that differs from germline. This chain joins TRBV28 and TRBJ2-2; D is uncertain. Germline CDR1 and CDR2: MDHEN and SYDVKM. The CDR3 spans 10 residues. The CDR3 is CASSSGELFF. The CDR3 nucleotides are TGTGCCAGCAGTTCCGGCGAGCTGTTTTTT.

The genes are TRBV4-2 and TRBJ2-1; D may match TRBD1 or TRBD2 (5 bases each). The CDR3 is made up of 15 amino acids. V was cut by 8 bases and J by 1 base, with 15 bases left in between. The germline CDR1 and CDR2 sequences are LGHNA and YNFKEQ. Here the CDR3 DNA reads TGTGCCAGCCGCCGGGACCCTGGGTCCTACAATGAGCAGTTCTTC. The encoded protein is CASRRDPGSYNEQFF.

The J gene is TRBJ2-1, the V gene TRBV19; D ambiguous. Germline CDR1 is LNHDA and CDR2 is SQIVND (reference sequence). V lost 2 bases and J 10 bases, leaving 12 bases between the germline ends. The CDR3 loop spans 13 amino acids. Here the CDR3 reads CASSISQIKEQFF. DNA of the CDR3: TGTGCCAGTAGTATAAGCCAGATTAAGGAGCAGTTCTTC.

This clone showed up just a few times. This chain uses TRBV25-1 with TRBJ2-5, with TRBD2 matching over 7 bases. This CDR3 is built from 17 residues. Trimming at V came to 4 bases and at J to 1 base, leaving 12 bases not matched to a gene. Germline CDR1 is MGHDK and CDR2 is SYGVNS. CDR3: CASSAGGGAPVQETQYF. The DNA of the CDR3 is TGTGCCAGCAGTGCGGGAGGAGGGGCACCCGTCCAAGAGACCCAGTACTTC.

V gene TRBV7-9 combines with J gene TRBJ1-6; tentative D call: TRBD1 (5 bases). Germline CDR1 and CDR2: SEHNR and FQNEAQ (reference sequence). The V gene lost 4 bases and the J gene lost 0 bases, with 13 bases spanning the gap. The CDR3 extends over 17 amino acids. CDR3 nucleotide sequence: TGTGCCAGCAGCTCAGTCCGGGGGAGCTCCTATAATTCACCCCTCCACTTT. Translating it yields CASSSVRGSSYNSPLHF.

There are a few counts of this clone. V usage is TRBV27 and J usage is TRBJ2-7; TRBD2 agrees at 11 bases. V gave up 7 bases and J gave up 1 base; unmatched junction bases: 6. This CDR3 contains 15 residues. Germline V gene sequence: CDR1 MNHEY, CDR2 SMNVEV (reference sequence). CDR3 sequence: CASKWIAGGSYEQYF. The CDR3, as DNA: TGTGCCAGCAAATGGATAGCGGGAGGGTCCTACGAGCAGTACTTC.

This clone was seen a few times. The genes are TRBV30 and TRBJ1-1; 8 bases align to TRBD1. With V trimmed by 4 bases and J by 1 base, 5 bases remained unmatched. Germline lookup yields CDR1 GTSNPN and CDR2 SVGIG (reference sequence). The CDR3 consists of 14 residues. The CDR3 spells CAWTQGAWNTEAFF. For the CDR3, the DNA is TGTGCCTGGACTCAGGGGGCCTGGAACACTGAAGCTTTCTTT.

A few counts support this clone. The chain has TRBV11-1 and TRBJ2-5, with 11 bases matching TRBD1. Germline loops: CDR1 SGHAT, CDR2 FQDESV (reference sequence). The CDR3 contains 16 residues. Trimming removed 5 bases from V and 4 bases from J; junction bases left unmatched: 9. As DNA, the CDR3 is TGTGCCAGCAGCACCAAAGGGACAGGGGGTCGAGAGACCCAGTACTTC. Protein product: CASSTKGTGGRETQYF.

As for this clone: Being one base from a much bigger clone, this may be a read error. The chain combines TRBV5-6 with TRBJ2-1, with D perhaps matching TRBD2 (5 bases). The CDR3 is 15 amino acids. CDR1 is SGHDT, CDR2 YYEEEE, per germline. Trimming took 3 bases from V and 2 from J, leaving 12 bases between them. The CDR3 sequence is CASSSAGRAYNEQFF. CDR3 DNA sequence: TGTGCCAGCAGCTCCGCCGGGCGGGCCTACAATGAGCAGTTCTTC.

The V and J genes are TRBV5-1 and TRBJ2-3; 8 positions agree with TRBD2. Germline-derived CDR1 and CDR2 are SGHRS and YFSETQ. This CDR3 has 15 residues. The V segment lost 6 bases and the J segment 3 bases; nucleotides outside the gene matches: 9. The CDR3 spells CASTRLAGGTDTQYF. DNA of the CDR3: TGCGCCAGCACACGACTTGCGGGGGGTACAGATACGCAGTATTTT.